The clone carrying this T cell receptor beta chain was observed a few times. Its target is unknown. This sample is drawn from a study of T cell responses to AZD1222 COVID-19 vaccine. TCRdb's table, derived via immunoSEQ multiplex PCR, lists solely in-frame clones and lacks some. The table has 150,000 to 180,000 clones, 70% to 90% seen once. The CDR3 length is 14 residues. V was shortened by 3 bases and J by 6 bases, with 15 bases between the two germline ends. Germline loops: CDR1 SGHRS, CDR2 YFSETQ. General study points: In a largely white British group with more females than males, clonal diversity was possibly underestimated. The study sampled repertoires only after the peak T cell response.

The clonotype comes from an adult in good health. The V gene is TRBV5-1, the J gene TRBJ1-1, with TRBD1 as a possible D gene (6 bases). The sequenced sample was peripheral blood, obtained on day 0 of MenACWY control vaccination. CDR3 coding DNA: TGCGCCAGCAGCTCCCTACAGGGATGGGCTGAAGCTTTCTTT. It codes for CASSSLQGWAEAFF.